This T cell receptor (beta chain) was found in a study of Ad26.COV2.S vaccination and SARS-CoV-2 variants. As for treatment: roughly 19 received Ad26.COV2.S at low or high dose, single or two shots; about five received placebo; per-sample allocation not given. Day 63 after the first injection of vaccine or placebo was the sampling time. Clones were read by immunoSEQ multiplex PCR, and TCRdb kept only the in-frame ones, dropping some. The sample includes around 350,000 clones, 85% of them seen just once. V was trimmed by 6 bases and J by 3 bases, leaving 11 bases between them. CDR1 is SQVTM and CDR2 is ANQGSEA in the germline V gene. The CDR3 is made up of 12 amino acids.

This chain uses TRBV29-1 with TRBJ1-2; D is unclear. The receptor was derived from a person between 18 and 59 years old who received the Ad26.COV2.S COVID-19 vaccine or a placebo. Sequencing was performed on peripheral blood, taken in a trial of Ad26.COV2.S vaccine versus placebo. In DNA, the CDR3 is TGCAGCGTCCGGGAAGCTGACTATGGCTACACCTTC. This sequence encodes CSVREADYGYTF. Combining the CDR3 with reference TRBV29-1 and TRBJ1-2 gives the whole variable domain SAVISQKPSRDICQRGTSLTIQCQVDSQVTMMFWYRQQPGQSLTLIATANQGSEATYESGFVIDKFPISRPNLTFSTLTVSNMSPEDSSIYLCSVREADYGYTFGSGTRLTVV.